The rows below give T cell receptor beta chains drawn from one sample of a study of long-term antiretroviral therapy in people with HIV. Here immunoSEQ multiplex PCR was the method, and the copy in TCRdb shows in-frame clones only, minus some. The sample yields about 25,000 clones, approximately 83% seen once. The sequenced sample was unsorted PBMCs, obtained 1.2 years after starting antiretroviral therapy. Source of these receptors: a man in his fifties with HIV. Each CDR3 is given with its conserved first and last residue. A D gene is named only where the DNA matches it firmly. The size of a clone is reported for some rows only, either as once, few or many, or as a class for expanded clones.

v_gene	d_gene	len	abundance	j_gene	CDR3nt	CDR3aa
TRBV7-8	.	18	.	TRBJ1-2	TGTGCCAGCAGCCTATCAATGGCAGGCGCCTTACTGCTCTATGGCTACACCTTC	CASSLSMAGALLLYGYTF
TRBV13	.	16	.	TRBJ2-2	TGTGCCAGCAGCTTAGAGTATGGGGGGAACACCGGGGAGCTGTTTTTT	CASSLEYGGNTGELFF
TRBV2	TRBD2	15	.	TRBJ2-3	TGTGCCAGCAGGGGACTAGCGGGGGCCAGAGATACGCAGTATTTT	CASRGLAGARDTQYF
TRBV28	.	12	.	TRBJ1-5	TGTGCCAGCAGTTTAGTGGGATCGACCCAGCATTTT	CASSLVGSTQHF
TRBV2	.	15	few	TRBJ1-5	TGTGCCAGCAGTTACGACCCGGGGGGCAATCAGCCCCAGCATTTT	CASSYDPGGNQPQHF
TRBV25-1	.	15	.	TRBJ1-5	TGTGCCAGCAGTGAACCGACGGGGGGCAATCAGCCCCAGCATTTT	CASSEPTGGNQPQHF
TRBV28	TRBD1	15	once	TRBJ2-7	TGTGCCAGCAGTTCCGCCGGGACAGGGGACTACGAGCAGTACTTC	CASSSAGTGDYEQYF
TRBV4-3	.	13	.	TRBJ1-4	TGCGCCAGCAGCCCGTATTTTAATGAAAAACTGTTTTTT	CASSPYFNEKLFF
TRBV5-6	.	14	.	TRBJ2-1	TGTGCCAGCAGCCTGCCCGGGAACTTCTATGAGCAGTTCTTC	CASSLPGNFYEQFF
TRBV7-2	TRBD2	15	.	TRBJ2-2	TGTGCCAGCAGCGGCGGGGGGGGAGTATCCGGGGAGCTGTTTTTT	CASSGGGGVSGELFF
TRBV6-5	TRBD1	14	.	TRBJ2-7	TGTGCCAGCAGTTACGGGACAGCTTTCTACGAGCAGTACTTC	CASSYGTAFYEQYF
TRBV5-6	TRBD2	14	.	TRBJ2-5	TGTGCCAGCACCCTCGGGGGGGGCGGGGAGACCCAGTACTTC	CASTLGGGGETQYF
TRBV6-1	.	13	.	TRBJ1-4	TGTGCCGCTGGTCGGACACCGAATGAAAAACTGTTTTTT	CAAGRTPNEKLFF
TRBV15	.	16	few	TRBJ1-5	TGTGCCACCAGCAGAGATCGGGGGGTTGGCAATCAGCCCCAGCATTTT	CATSRDRGVGNQPQHF